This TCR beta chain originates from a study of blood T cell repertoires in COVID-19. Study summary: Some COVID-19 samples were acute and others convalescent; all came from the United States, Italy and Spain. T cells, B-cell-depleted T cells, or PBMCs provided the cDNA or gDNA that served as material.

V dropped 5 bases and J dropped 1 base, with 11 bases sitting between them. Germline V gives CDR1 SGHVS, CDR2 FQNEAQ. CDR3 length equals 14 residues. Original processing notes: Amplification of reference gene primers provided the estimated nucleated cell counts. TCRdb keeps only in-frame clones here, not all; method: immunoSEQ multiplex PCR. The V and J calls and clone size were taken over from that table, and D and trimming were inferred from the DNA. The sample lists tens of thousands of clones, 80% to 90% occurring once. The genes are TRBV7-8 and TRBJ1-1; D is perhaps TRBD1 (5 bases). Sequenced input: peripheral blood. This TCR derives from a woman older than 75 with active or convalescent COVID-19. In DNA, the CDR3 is TGTGCCAGCAGCCCGCAGGGCAGGAACACTGAAGCTTTCTTT. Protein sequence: CASSPQGRNTEAFF.